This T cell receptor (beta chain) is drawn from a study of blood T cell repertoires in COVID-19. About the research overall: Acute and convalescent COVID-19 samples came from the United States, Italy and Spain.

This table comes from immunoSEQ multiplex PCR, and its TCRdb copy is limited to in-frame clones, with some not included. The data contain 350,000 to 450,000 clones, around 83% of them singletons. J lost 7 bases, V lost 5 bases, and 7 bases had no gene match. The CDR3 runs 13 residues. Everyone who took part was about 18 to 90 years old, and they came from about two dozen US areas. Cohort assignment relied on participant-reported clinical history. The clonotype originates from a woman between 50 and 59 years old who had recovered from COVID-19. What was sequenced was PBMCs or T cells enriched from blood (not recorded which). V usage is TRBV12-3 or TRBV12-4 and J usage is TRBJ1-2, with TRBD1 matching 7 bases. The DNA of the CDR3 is TGTGCCAGCAGTCTCGGGACAGACTCTGGCTACACCTTC. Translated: CASSLGTDSGYTF.